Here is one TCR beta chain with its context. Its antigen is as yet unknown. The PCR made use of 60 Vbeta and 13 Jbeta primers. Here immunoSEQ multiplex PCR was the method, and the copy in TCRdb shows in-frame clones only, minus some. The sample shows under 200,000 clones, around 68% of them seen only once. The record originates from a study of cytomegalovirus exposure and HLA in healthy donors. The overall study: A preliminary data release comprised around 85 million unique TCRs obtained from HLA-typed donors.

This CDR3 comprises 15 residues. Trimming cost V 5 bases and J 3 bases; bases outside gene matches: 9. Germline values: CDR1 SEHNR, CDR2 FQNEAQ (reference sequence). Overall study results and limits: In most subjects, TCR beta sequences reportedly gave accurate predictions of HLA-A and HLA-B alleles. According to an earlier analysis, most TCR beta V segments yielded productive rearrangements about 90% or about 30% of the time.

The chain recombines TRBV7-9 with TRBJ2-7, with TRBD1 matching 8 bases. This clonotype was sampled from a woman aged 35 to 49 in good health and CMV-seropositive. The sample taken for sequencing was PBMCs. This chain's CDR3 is CASSARTGTVYEQYF. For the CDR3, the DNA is TGTGCCAGCAGCGCTAGGACAGGGACGGTCTACGAGCAGTACTTC.